The next 5 T cell receptor beta chains were all read from a single sample in a study of post-analysis software for immune sequencing data. These receptors' antigens are unknown. Incorporated into the TCR beta cDNA libraries were unique molecular identifiers, which served to reduce PCR and sequencing biases. TCRdb processed the PCR reads anew with MiXCR; each CDR3 protein has one entry. The top ten hold approximately 4.5% of the sample, which has under 900,000 distinct CDR3 sequences, around 53% seen once. Study-level findings and limits: TRBV segments more frequent in patients than in controls numbered about 5 and included TRBV5-6, TRBV5-1 and TRBV20-1.

The sequencing sample was made of blood. These receptor sequences come from a girl aged 5-17 years with multiple sclerosis.

The gene calls are TRBV20-1 and TRBJ1-1; maybe TRBD1 (5 bases). The ends were cut back, 2 bases at V and 1 base at J, with 8 bases in the middle. The CDR3 is made up of 13 amino acids. CDR1 DFQATT and CDR2 SNEGSKA come from the germline V gene (reference sequence). In DNA, the CDR3 is TGCAGTGCTAGACGCGGGGGGAACACTGAAGCTTTCTTT. This translates into CSARRGGNTEAFF.

J is TRBJ2-1 and V is TRBV5-1; 8 nucleotides align to TRBD1. The J call is uncertain, as TRBJ2-7 better fits the DNA end. The CDR3 consists of 13 residues. Germline V CDR1 and CDR2: SGHRS, YFSETQ. The CDR3 region is CASGIRGQHEQYF. In DNA form, the CDR3 reads TGCGCCAGCGGCATCAGGGGGCAACACGAGCAGTACTTC.

This chain uses TRBV28 with TRBJ2-7; D tentatively reads TRBD1 or TRBD2 (5 bases each). The germline gives CDR1 MDHEN, CDR2 SYDVKM. The CDR3 contains 15 residues. V was pared by 4 bases and J by 1 base, with 14 bases between. CDR3 in amino acids: CASSSNRDRSYEQYF. In nucleotides, the CDR3 is TGTGCCAGCAGTTCAAACCGGGACCGTTCCTACGAGCAGTACTTC.

Written as DNA, the CDR3 is TGCAGCGTGAGGACAGGGAGCTCCTACGAGCAGTACTTC. Its translation is CSVRTGSSYEQYF. The chain joins TRBV29-1 to TRBJ2-7; TRBD1 matches 8 bases. The CDR3 length is 13 residues. J was trimmed by 0 bases and V by 6 bases; bases with no gene match: 4. Germline CDR1 is SQVTM and CDR2 is ANQGSEA.

This clonotype occurred a few times. This sequence joins TRBV20-1 and TRBJ2-7; perhaps D is TRBD1 or TRBD2 (7 bases each). The CDR3 runs 13 residues. The V gene lost 0 bases and the J gene lost 10 bases, with 16 bases spanning the gap. CDR1 and CDR2 from the germline V gene are DFQATT and SNEGSKA (reference sequence). In DNA form, the CDR3 reads TGCAGTGCTAGAGATGCAGGGGGGGGTACCCAGTACTTC. Translating gives CSARDAGGGTQYF.